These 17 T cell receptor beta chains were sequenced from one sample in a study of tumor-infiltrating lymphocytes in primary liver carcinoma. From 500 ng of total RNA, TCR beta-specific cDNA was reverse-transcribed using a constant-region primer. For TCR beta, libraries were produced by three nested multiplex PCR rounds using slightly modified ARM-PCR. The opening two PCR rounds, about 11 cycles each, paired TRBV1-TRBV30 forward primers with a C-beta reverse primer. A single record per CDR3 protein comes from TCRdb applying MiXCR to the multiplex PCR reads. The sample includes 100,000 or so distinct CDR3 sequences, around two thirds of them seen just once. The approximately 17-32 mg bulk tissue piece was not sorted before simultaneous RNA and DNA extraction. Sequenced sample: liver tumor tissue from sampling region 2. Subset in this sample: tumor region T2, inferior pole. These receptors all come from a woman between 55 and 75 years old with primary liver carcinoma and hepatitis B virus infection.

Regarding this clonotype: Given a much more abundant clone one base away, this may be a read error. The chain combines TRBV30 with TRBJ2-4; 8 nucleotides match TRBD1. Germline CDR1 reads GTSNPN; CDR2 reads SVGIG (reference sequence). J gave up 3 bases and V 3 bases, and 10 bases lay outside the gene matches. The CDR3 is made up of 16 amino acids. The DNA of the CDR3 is TGTGCCTGGAGAAGGAACACAGGGGGATGCAAAAACATTCAGTACTTC. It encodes CAWRRNTGGCKNIQYF.

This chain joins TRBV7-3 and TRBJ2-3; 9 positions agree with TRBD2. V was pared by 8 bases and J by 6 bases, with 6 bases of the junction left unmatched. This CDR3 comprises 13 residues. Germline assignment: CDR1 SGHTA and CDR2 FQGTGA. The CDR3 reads CASWTSALDTQYF. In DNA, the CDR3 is TGTGCCAGCTGGACTAGCGCACTGGATACGCAGTATTTT.

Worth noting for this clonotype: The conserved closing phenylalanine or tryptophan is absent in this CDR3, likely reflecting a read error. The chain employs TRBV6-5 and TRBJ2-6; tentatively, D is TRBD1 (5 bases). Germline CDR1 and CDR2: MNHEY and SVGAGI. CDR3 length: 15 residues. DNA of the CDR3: TGTGCCAGCAGTTACAGGGGCTCTGGGGCTAACGCCCTGACTCTC. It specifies CASSYRGSGANALTL.

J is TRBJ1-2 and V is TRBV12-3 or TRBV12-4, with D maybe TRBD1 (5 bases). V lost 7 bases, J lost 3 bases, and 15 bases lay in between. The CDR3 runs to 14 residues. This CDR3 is CASKKTRGDYGYTF. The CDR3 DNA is TGTGCCAGCAAGAAGACAAGGGGCGACTATGGCTACACCTTC.

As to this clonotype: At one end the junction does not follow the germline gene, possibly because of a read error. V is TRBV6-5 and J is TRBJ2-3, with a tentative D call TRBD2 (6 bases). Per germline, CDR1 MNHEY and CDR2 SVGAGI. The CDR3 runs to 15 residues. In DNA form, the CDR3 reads TGTGCCAGCAGGGCTAGCGAGCCAGGAACAGATACGCTGTATTTT. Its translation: CASRASEPGTDTLYF.

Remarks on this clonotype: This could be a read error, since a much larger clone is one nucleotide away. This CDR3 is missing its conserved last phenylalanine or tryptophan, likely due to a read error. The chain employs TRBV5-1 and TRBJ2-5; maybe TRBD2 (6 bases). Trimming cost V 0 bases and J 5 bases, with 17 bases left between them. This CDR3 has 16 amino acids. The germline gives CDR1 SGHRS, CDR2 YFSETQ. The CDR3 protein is CASSLEVSGGWETQYL. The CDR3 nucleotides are TGCGCCAGCAGCTTGGAAGTATCCGGGGGATGGGAGACCCAGTACCTC.

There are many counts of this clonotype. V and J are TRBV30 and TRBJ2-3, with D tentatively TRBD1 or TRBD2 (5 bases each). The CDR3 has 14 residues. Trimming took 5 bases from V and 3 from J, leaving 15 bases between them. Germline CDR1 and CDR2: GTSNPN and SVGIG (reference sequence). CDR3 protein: CAWDNKGRTDTQYF. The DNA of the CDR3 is TGTGCCTGGGACAATAAGGGGAGAACAGATACGCAGTATTTT.

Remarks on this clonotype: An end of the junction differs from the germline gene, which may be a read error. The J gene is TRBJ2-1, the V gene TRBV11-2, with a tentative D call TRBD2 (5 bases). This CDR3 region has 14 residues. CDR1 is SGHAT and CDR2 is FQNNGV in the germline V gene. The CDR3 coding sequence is TGTGCCTGCAGTCCGGACTCAAGGTATAAGGAGCAGTTCTTC. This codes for CACSPDSRYKEQFF.

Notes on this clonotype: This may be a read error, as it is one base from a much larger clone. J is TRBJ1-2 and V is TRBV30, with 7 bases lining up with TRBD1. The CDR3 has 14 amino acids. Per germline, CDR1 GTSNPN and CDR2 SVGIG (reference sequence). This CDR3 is CAWRTKTGNYGYAF. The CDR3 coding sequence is TGTGCCTGGAGGACTAAGACAGGGAACTATGGCTACGCCTTC.

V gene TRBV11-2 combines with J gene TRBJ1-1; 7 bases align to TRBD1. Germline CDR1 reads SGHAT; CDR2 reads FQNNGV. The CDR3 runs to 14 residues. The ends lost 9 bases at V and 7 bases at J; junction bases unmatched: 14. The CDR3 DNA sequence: TGTGCCAGTGGTTTAGGACAGGCGACGGGTGAAGCTTTCTTT. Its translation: CASGLGQATGEAFF. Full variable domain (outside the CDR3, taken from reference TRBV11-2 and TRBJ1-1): EAGVAQSPRYKIIEKRQSVAFWCNPISGHATLYWYQQILGQGPKLLIQFQNNGVVDDSQLPKDRFSAERLKGVDSTLKIQPAKLEDSAVYLCASGLGQATGEAFFGQGTRLTVV.

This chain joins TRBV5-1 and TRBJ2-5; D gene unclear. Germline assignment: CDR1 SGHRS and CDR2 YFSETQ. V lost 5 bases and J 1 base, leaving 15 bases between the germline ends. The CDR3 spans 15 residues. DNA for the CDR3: TGCGCCAGCAGTCGTAACATGGCCAGCCAAGAGACCCAGTACTTC. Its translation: CASSRNMASQETQYF.

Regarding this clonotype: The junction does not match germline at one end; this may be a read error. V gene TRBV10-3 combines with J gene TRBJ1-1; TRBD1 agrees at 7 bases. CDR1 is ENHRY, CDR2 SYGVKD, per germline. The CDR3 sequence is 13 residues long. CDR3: CAISLTGNAEAFF. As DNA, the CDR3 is TGTGCCATCAGTCTGACAGGGAACGCTGAAGCTTTCTTT.

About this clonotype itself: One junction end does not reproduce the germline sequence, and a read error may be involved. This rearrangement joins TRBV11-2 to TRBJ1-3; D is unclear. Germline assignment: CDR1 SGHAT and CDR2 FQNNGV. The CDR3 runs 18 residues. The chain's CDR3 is CASSSRLPIDSFGDTIYF. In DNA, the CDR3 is TGTGCCAGCAGCTCGCGCCTCCCGATAGATAGCTTTGGAGACACCATATATTTT.

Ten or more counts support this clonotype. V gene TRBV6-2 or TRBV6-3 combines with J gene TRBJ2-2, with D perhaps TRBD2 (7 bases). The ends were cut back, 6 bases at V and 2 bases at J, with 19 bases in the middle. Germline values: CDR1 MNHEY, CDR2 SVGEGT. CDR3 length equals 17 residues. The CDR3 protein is CASRGALGLGNTGELFF. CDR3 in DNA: TGTGCCAGCAGGGGGGCGCTAGGACTAGGCAACACCGGGGAGCTGTTTTTT.

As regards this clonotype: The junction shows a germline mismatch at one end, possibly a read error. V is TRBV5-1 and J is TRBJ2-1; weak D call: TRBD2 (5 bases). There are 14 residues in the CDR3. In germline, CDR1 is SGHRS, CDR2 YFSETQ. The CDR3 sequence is CASSFSGSLDEQLF. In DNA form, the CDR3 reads TGCGCCAGCAGCTTTAGTGGGAGCCTGGATGAGCAGTTATTC.

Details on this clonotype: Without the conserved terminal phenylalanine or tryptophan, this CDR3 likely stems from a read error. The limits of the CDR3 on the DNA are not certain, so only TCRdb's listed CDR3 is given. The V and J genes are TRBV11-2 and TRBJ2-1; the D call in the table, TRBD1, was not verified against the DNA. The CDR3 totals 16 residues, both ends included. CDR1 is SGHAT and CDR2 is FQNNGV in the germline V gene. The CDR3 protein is CASSRLNPEVANEHFL.

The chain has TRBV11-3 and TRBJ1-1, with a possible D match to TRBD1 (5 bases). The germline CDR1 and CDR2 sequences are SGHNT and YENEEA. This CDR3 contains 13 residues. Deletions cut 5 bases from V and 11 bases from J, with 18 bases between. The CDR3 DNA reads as TGTGCCAGCAGCCGATTGGGCAGGGTATTGGCTTTCTTT. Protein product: CASSRLGRVLAFF.